The rows below give T cell receptor beta chains drawn from one sample of a study of T cell changes during pregnancy in multiple sclerosis. The protocol was immunoSEQ multiplex PCR, while the TCRdb copy is restricted to in-frame clones and leaves out a portion. Of 40,000 to 55,000 clones in the sample, around 92% are singletons; the top ten hold 1% to 1.5%. The specimen was peripheral blood. All receptors derive from a female donor with multiple sclerosis, enrolled in a pregnancy study. Each CDR3 is given with its conserved first and last residue. A D gene is named only where the DNA matches it firmly. Clone sizes are given selectively: once, few, many, or a class where the clone is expanded.

>NA|13|TRBJ1-4|TRBV19|NA
TGTGCCAGTGAAGGGACGTTTGGAGAAAAACTGTTTTTT
CASEGTFGEKLFF
>NA|11|TRBJ2-1|TRBV7-9|NA
TGTGCCAGCAGCAAAAGGAATGAGCAGTTCTTC
CASSKRNEQFF
>NA|16|TRBJ2-3|TRBV4-1|NA
TGCGCCAGCAGCCAAGATCCCCTATTCAGCACAGATACGCAGTATTTT
CASSQDPLFSTDTQYF
>NA|15|TRBJ1-1|TRBV7-7|NA
TGTGCTAGCAGACCCATACAGGGCCTGAACACTGAAGCTTTCTTT
CASRPIQGLNTEAFF
>NA|15|TRBJ2-1|TRBV6-5|NA
TGTGCCAGCCCAAATACGGCCCAAGGCAGCAATGAGCAGTTCTTC
CASPNTAQGSNEQFF
>NA|13|TRBJ1-2|TRBV9|TRBD1
TGTGCCAGCAACGAACAGGGGGTATATGGCTACACCTTC
CASNEQGVYGYTF
>NA|18|TRBJ2-7|TRBV11-2|TRBD2
TGTGCCAGCAGCTCCCTCTCCCGGACTAGCGGGAGGGTCTACGAGCAGTACTTC
CASSSLSRTSGRVYEQYF
>NA|13|TRBJ2-7|TRBV13|TRBD1
TGTGCCAGCAGCTCCGACAGGGCAGAGGAGCAGTACTTC
CASSSDRAEEQYF
>NA|14|TRBJ2-2|TRBV5-1|NA
TGCGCCAGCAGCTTGGTCTTGAACACCGGGGAGCTGTTTTTT
CASSLVLNTGELFF
>few|13|TRBJ1-1|TRBV7-9|NA
TGTGCCAGCAGCTTTAGGCCCAACACTGAAGCTTTCTTT
CASSFRPNTEAFF
>NA|17|TRBJ2-5|TRBV9|TRBD2
TGTGCCAGCAGCGTAGCTACTAGCGGGAGGGCCCTTGAGACCCAGTACTTC
CASSVATSGRALETQYF
>NA|17|TRBJ2-5|TRBV12-1|NA
NA
CASSFGTGTGVQETQYF